These 19 T cell receptor beta chains were all obtained from the same sample, sequenced in a study of OX40 agonist ivuxolimab in advanced cancers. Sequencing was performed with immunoSEQ multiplex PCR; in TCRdb, only in-frame clones are kept and a portion is missing. Here the sample spans approximately 76,000 clones, 94% being singletons. The sample in question was CD4+ or CD8+ T cells sorted from blood, obtained in a trial of the OX40 agonist ivuxolimab. All receptors come from an adult with an advanced solid tumor such as melanoma, head and neck, liver or kidney cancer.

The chain employs TRBV7-3 and TRBJ2-2; unclear D gene. Between the trimmed V and J ends, which lost 2 bases and 3 bases, there was a span of 7 bases. CDR1 SGHTA and CDR2 FQGTGA come from the germline V gene. This CDR3 is built from 14 residues. The CDR3 reads CASSLYRDTGELFF. The CDR3 region has the DNA TGTGCCAGCAGCTTATATCGAGACACCGGGGAGCTGTTTTTT.

The J gene is TRBJ2-1, the V gene TRBV7-8; perhaps TRBD1 as D (5 bases). This CDR3 is 14 amino acids long. The germline gives CDR1 SGHVS, CDR2 FQNEAQ. V was trimmed by 5 bases and J by 4 bases, leaving 12 bases between them. CDR3 in amino acids: CASSLLTVYNEQFF. The DNA for the CDR3 is TGTGCCAGCAGCCTTCTGACAGTTTACAATGAGCAGTTCTTC.

The chain has TRBV6-5 and TRBJ2-1; D gene uncertain. This CDR3 comprises 13 residues. From germline, CDR1 is MNHEY and CDR2 SVGAGI. Trimming cost V 5 bases and J 4 bases, with 9 bases left between them. As DNA, the CDR3 is TGTGCCAGCAGTCCGCGGACGTACAATGAGCAGTTCTTC. Encoded protein: CASSPRTYNEQFF.

This clone was recorded only once. The V gene is TRBV7-8, the J gene TRBJ2-1; 8 positions match TRBD2. The length of the CDR3 is 15 residues. V gave up 5 bases and J gave up 7 bases; unmatched junction bases: 10. Looked up from germline, CDR1 is SGHVS and CDR2 is FQNEAQ. The CDR3 DNA follows: TGTGCCAGCAGCGCACGTAGCGGGATGTTGAATGAGCAGTTCTTC. Translated: CASSARSGMLNEQFF. Drawing the rest from reference TRBV7-8 and TRBJ2-1, the complete variable domain is GAGVSQSPRYKVAKRGQDVALRCDPISGHVSLFWYQQALGQGPEFLTYFQNEAQLDKSGLPSDRFFAERPEGSVSTLKIQRTQQEDSAVYLCASSARSGMLNEQFFGPGTRLTVL.

This clone was recorded once. V and J are TRBV14 and TRBJ2-5; D is uncertain. Between the trimmed V and J ends, which lost 0 bases and 1 base, there was a span of 3 bases. The germline gives CDR1 SGHDN, CDR2 FVKESK. There are 13 residues in the CDR3. The CDR3: CASSQDGQETQYF. CDR3 coding DNA: TGTGCCAGCAGCCAAGACGGCCAAGAGACCCAGTACTTC.

The rearrangement uses TRBV6-6 and TRBJ1-2; 11 positions agree with TRBD1. The trim removed 5 bases at V and 6 bases at J, leaving 5 bases unmatched. CDR1 MNHNY and CDR2 SVGAGI come from the germline V gene (reference sequence). The CDR3 consists of 14 residues. For the CDR3, the DNA is TGTGCCAGCAGTCCAAGGACAGGGGGCAATGGCTACACCTTC. Residues: CASSPRTGGNGYTF.

As DNA, the CDR3 is TGTGCCTGGAGTGCGCCAGGGGGAGGCTACACCTTC. Its translation is CAWSAPGGGYTF. The rearrangement joins TRBV30 to TRBJ1-2; 7 positions match TRBD1. Germline CDR1 reads GTSNPN; CDR2 reads SVGIG (reference sequence). The CDR3 length is 12 residues. Unmatched junction bases numbered 4, after V lost 1 base and J lost 8 bases.

The chain carries TRBV28 and TRBJ2-3; 8 bases map to TRBD1. Germline V lookup: CDR1 MDHEN, CDR2 SYDVKM. The V gene end was trimmed by 6 bases and the J gene end by 4 bases; junction bases not matched to a gene: 6. The CDR3 runs to 14 residues. The CDR3 is CASSSDRVADTQYF. CDR3 nucleotide sequence: TGTGCCAGCAGCTCGGACAGGGTGGCAGATACGCAGTATTTT.

The genes are TRBV28 and TRBJ1-1; D is ambiguous. Germline CDR1 MDHEN, CDR2 SYDVKM. CDR3 size: 12 residues. The V end lost 2 bases, the J end lost 2 bases, and 3 bases lay between the germline ends. CDR3 amino acids: CASSLDNTEAFF. CDR3 sequence (DNA): TGTGCCAGCAGTTTAGATAACACTGAAGCTTTCTTT. Combining the CDR3 with reference TRBV28 and TRBJ1-1 gives the whole variable domain DVKVTQSSRYLVKRTGEKVFLECVQDMDHENMFWYRQDPGLGLRLIYFSYDVKMKEKGDIPEGYSVSREKKERFSLILESASTNQTSMYLCASSLDNTEAFFGQGTRLTVV.

The rearrangement links TRBV11-1 to TRBJ2-7, with 7 bases matching TRBD1. CDR1 is SGHAT and CDR2 is FQDESV in the germline V gene (reference sequence). Trimming at V came to 2 bases and at J to 7 bases, leaving 5 bases not matched to a gene. This CDR3 has 13 residues. This CDR3 reads CASSLTGVEEQYF. The CDR3, as DNA: TGTGCCAGCAGCTTAACAGGGGTTGAGGAGCAGTACTTC.

This chain connects TRBV5-6 to TRBJ2-7; 11 bases fit TRBD2. Germline CDR1 and CDR2: SGHDT and YYEEEE. The CDR3 runs 14 residues. The V segment lost 6 bases and the J segment 3 bases; nucleotides outside the gene matches: 5. CDR3 nucleotides: TGTGCCAGCACCCCTAGCGGGAGGATCTACGAGCAGTACTTC. It codes for CASTPSGRIYEQYF.

This clone was observed a single time. The V and J genes are TRBV29-1 and TRBJ2-3; D may be TRBD2 (5 bases). Germline V lookup: CDR1 SQVTM, CDR2 ANQGSEA. The CDR3 contains 12 residues. In DNA form, the CDR3 reads TGCGGCGGGTTCCTTGGCACAGATACGCAGTATTTT. Encoded protein: CGGFLGTDTQYF.

The CDR3 loop reads CASTGTVGYEQYF. CDR3 coding DNA: TGTGCCAGCACAGGGACAGTGGGATACGAGCAGTACTTC. The rearrangement joins TRBV28 to TRBJ2-7; 7 bases are shared with TRBD1. With V trimmed by 7 bases and J by 4 bases, 7 bases remained unmatched. There are 13 residues in the CDR3. Germline V lookup: CDR1 MDHEN, CDR2 SYDVKM. Looking up the rest from reference TRBV28 and TRBJ2-7 gives the full variable domain: DVKVTQSSRYLVKRTGEKVFLECVQDMDHENMFWYRQDPGLGLRLIYFSYDVKMKEKGDIPEGYSVSREKKERFSLILESASTNQTSMYLCASTGTVGYEQYFGPGTRLTVT.

The chain recombines TRBV4-2 with TRBJ2-1; 8 bases map to TRBD2. The V gene end was trimmed by 0 bases and the J gene end by 12 bases; junction bases not matched to a gene: 4. Germline values: CDR1 LGHNA, CDR2 YNFKEQ. CDR3 length: 13 residues. The CDR3 nucleotides are TGTGCCAGCAGCCAAGATACAGCGGGGGTGCAGTTCTTC. This gives the protein CASSQDTAGVQFF.

Points on this clone: The sample contains more than one DNA sequence encoding this CDR3. In nucleotides, the CDR3 is TGTGCCAGCAGTTTATCAGCGACAGGGACCTCCTCCTTCTTCACCGGGGAGCTGTTTTTT. Translation: CASSLSATGTSSFFTGELFF. V usage is TRBV27 and J usage is TRBJ2-2, with 7 bases identical to TRBD1. Unmatched junction bases numbered 17, after V lost 0 bases and J lost 4 bases. The germline CDR1 and CDR2 sequences are MNHEY and SMNVEV (reference sequence). This CDR3 is built from 20 residues.

The genes are TRBV7-9 and TRBJ2-3; possibly TRBD2 for D (6 bases). The V end lost 11 bases, the J end lost 3 bases, and 18 bases lay between the germline ends. The V gene's germline CDR1 is SEHNR and CDR2 FQNEAQ (reference sequence). The CDR3 sequence is 14 residues long. The chain's CDR3 is CAADVGEATDTQYF. For the CDR3, the DNA is TGTGCCGCAGACGTGGGGGAGGCTACAGATACGCAGTATTTT. Full variable domain (outside the CDR3, taken from reference TRBV7-9 and TRBJ2-3): DTGVSQNPRHKITKRGQNVTFRCDPISEHNRLYWYRQTLGQGPEFLTYFQNEAQLEKSRLLSDRFSAERPKGSFSTLEIQRTEQGDSAMYLCAADVGEATDTQYFGPGTRLTVL.

V usage is TRBV7-8 and J usage is TRBJ2-1; no reliable D call. The germline gives CDR1 SGHVS, CDR2 FQNEAQ. The CDR3 spans 13 residues. V lost 5 bases, J lost 7 bases, and 12 bases lay in between. CDR3 amino acids: CASSPRSLNEQFF. The CDR3 region has the DNA TGTGCCAGCAGCCCGCGATCCTTAAATGAGCAGTTCTTC.

This clone was counted once. The chain uses TRBV4-1 and TRBJ2-1, with 7 bases matching TRBD2. The length of the CDR3 is 19 residues. Germline assignment: CDR1 MGHRA and CDR2 YSYEKL. The junction had 18 bases not matched to a gene; V was cut back by 0 bases and J by 7 bases. Here the CDR3 reads CASSQDLGRGGLEKNEQFF. Here the CDR3 DNA reads TGCGCCAGCAGCCAAGATCTGGGAAGGGGAGGGTTGGAAAAGAATGAGCAGTTCTTC.

The gene calls are TRBV19 and TRBJ2-1; D call uncertain. The ends were cut back, 4 bases at V and 2 bases at J, with 9 bases in the middle. Germline values: CDR1 LNHDA, CDR2 SQIVND (reference sequence). CDR3 length equals 14 residues. In DNA, the CDR3 is TGTGCCAGTAGTACGCGGAATCCCTACAATGAGCAGTTCTTC. Its translation is CASSTRNPYNEQFF.